These 30 T cell receptor beta chains originate from one sample sequenced in a study of spatial heterogeneity in lung cancer. Study conclusions and caveats: The study found that expanded intratumoral alpha and beta TCR counts tracked tumor mutation counts.

The time point here: sample taken at primary tumor resection. MiXCR was run by TCRdb on the 5' RACE reads, yielding one entry per CDR3 protein. The sample records 25,000 to 30,000 distinct CDR3 sequences, around 6.9% being singletons. For these TCRs, the target antigens are not known. The material was lung tumor tissue, obtained at surgery. The receptors shown here come from a male donor with early-stage non-small cell lung cancer.

The chain combines TRBV7-6 with TRBJ1-1, with D uncertain. With 6 bases removed from V and 1 base from J, the gap between germline ends came to 12 bases. CDR3 length: 14 residues. Germline V gives CDR1 SGHVS, CDR2 FNYEAQ. The CDR3, as DNA: TGTGCCAGCAGTCACTTACGGGAGAACACTGAAGCTTTCTTT. As protein: CASSHLRENTEAFF.

There are many counts of this clonotype. In DNA, the CDR3 is TGTGCCAGCAGCTTAGCGCGAGAACAGCCCCAGCATTTT. The encoded protein is CASSLAREQPQHF. The chain carries TRBV7-8 and TRBJ1-5; D is undetermined. V gave up 0 bases and J gave up 7 bases, with 7 bases separating them. Germline V gene sequence: CDR1 SGHVS, CDR2 FQNEAQ. This CDR3 spans 13 amino acids.

This clonotype was observed at least ten times. The chain has TRBV7-2 and TRBJ2-1, with 9 bases matching TRBD2. The CDR3 loop spans 14 amino acids. The junction had 3 bases not matched to a gene; V was cut back by 7 bases and J by 2 bases. The germline V gene encodes CDR1 SGHTA and CDR2 FQGNSA. The CDR3 loop is CASKLAGTYNEQFF. The CDR3 DNA reads TGTGCCAGCAAACTAGCGGGCACCTACAATGAGCAGTTCTTC. Full variable domain (remainder filled in from reference TRBV7-2 and TRBJ2-1): GAGVSQSPSNKVTEKGKDVELRCDPISGHTALYWYRQSLGQGLEFLIYFQGNSAPDKSGLPSDRFSAERTGGSVSTLTIQRTQQEDSAVYLCASKLAGTYNEQFFGPGTRLTVL.

This clonotype was counted ten times or more. The chain has TRBV20-1 and TRBJ2-3; 7 bases are a match to TRBD2. V lost 2 bases to trimming and J lost 1 base; unmatched junction nucleotides: 12. From germline, CDR1 is DFQATT and CDR2 SNEGSKA (reference sequence). The CDR3 covers 17 residues. CDR3: CSARPASGRAGTDTQYF. The CDR3, as DNA: TGCAGTGCTAGACCTGCTAGCGGCCGCGCAGGCACAGATACGCAGTATTTT.

This clonotype was counted ten times or more. The gene calls are TRBV27 and TRBJ1-6, with 8 bases fitting TRBD1. V lost 7 bases and J lost 6; bases outside the gene matches: 5. The CDR3 spans 14 residues. CDR1 is MNHEY and CDR2 is SMNVEV in the germline V gene (reference sequence). CDR3 protein: CASTRTGSNSPLHF. The CDR3 DNA sequence: TGTGCCAGCACCCGGACAGGGTCTAATTCACCCCTCCACTTT.

There are a few counts of this clonotype. The rearrangement links TRBV7-2 to TRBJ2-1; D is unresolved. Germline CDR1 reads SGHTA; CDR2 reads FQGNSA. The CDR3 loop spans 15 amino acids. V lost 1 base, J lost 1 base, and 8 bases lay in between. The CDR3 region is CASSLVKGSYNEQFF. CDR3 coding DNA: TGTGCCAGCAGCTTAGTTAAGGGTTCCTACAATGAGCAGTTCTTC.

This clonotype was seen ten or more times. The V gene is TRBV20-1, the J gene TRBJ2-4; D gene uncertain. Germline CDR1 is DFQATT and CDR2 is SNEGSKA (reference sequence). Trimming pared 0 bases from V and 4 bases from J, leaving 10 bases between. This CDR3 is built from 14 residues. In DNA form, the CDR3 reads TGCAGTGCTAGAGATTCCGCAGGAAAAAACATTCAGTACTTC. This translates into CSARDSAGKNIQYF.

This clonotype has ten or more counts. The chain uses TRBV5-1 and TRBJ2-5; D is possibly TRBD2 (6 bases). The CDR3 runs to 13 residues. The V end lost 8 bases, the J end lost 5 bases, and 16 bases lay between the germline ends. Germline V lookup: CDR1 SGHRS, CDR2 YFSETQ. CDR3 nucleotide sequence: TGCGCCAGTTCGGAGGGGAGTTATGAGACCCAGTACTTC. It codes for CASSEGSYETQYF.

The chain combines TRBV20-1 with TRBJ2-7; D is perhaps TRBD2 (5 bases). CDR1 is DFQATT, CDR2 SNEGSKA, per germline (reference sequence). The CDR3 totals 14 residues. V gave up 6 bases and J gave up 0 bases, with 15 bases separating them. The CDR3 nucleotides read TGCAGTGCCTCATTTCGGGGTACCTCCTACGAGCAGTACTTC. It specifies CSASFRGTSYEQYF.

V and J are TRBV18 and TRBJ2-5; the D gene is possibly TRBD1 (5 bases). The germline V gene has CDR1 KGHSH and CDR2 LQKENI. Trimming cost V 2 bases and J 0 bases, with 19 bases left between them. This CDR3 contains 18 residues. In nucleotides, the CDR3 is TGTGCCAGCTCACCAGAGGCAGGGCCCGATCCCCACCAAGAGACCCAGTACTTC. The encoded protein is CASSPEAGPDPHQETQYF.

V usage is TRBV3-1 and J usage is TRBJ1-6, with D tentatively TRBD1 (6 bases). Germline CDR1 is LGHDT and CDR2 is YNNKEL (reference sequence). This CDR3 has 12 amino acids. V lost 0 bases to trimming and J lost 19 bases, with 13 bases between them. CDR3 nucleotides: TGTGCCAGCAGCCAAGAACCGGGACAAGTTCACTTT. Its translation: CASSQEPGQVHF.

A few counts support this clonotype. This CDR3 is CASSLTGGSTDTQYF. The DNA of the CDR3 is TGTGCCAGCAGCCTTACCGGGGGGAGCACAGATACGCAGTATTTT. The chain couples TRBV7-9 to TRBJ2-3; 7 bases are a match to TRBD2. There are 15 residues in the CDR3. Losses at the gene ends were 5 bases for V and 0 bases for J; bases not matched to a gene: 5. Looked up from germline, CDR1 is SEHNR and CDR2 is FQNEAQ (reference sequence).

In this sample, this clonotype turned up many times. The chain is built from TRBV12-3 or TRBV12-4 and TRBJ2-1; D unclear. The ends were cut back, 3 bases at V and 10 bases at J, with 7 bases in the middle. The CDR3 runs 11 residues. The DNA of the CDR3 is TGTGCCAGCAGTTTGCCGGGCGAGCAGTTCTTC. The encoded protein is CASSLPGEQFF.

The rearrangement uses TRBV6-1 and TRBJ1-1; no firm D call. Trimming stripped 5 bases from V and 8 bases from J, with 12 bases between. The CDR3 runs 12 residues. Germline values: CDR1 MNHNS, CDR2 SASEGT. The CDR3 region is CASSRRSSEAFF. As DNA, the CDR3 is TGTGCCAGCAGTCGGCGGAGTAGCGAAGCTTTCTTT.

V gene TRBV3-1 combines with J gene TRBJ2-3, with TRBD1 matching over 10 bases. The CDR3 extends over 16 amino acids. The ends lost 2 bases at V and 5 bases at J; junction bases unmatched: 7. The germline gives CDR1 LGHDT, CDR2 YNNKEL (reference sequence). The CDR3 protein is CASSQSGTGDGDTQYF. In DNA, the CDR3 is TGTGCCAGCAGCCAATCCGGGACAGGGGATGGAGATACGCAGTATTTT.

This clonotype has only a few counts. CDR3 in DNA: TGTGCCAGCAGCTTCGGGGCGAAAGAGACCCAGTACTTC. Amino acid sequence: CASSFGAKETQYF. The chain links TRBV11-2 to TRBJ2-5, with D perhaps matching TRBD1 or TRBD2 (5 bases each). V was cut by 3 bases and J by 3 bases, with 8 bases left in between. The CDR3 runs to 13 residues. CDR1 SGHAT and CDR2 FQNNGV come from the germline V gene.

This clonotype was seen at least ten times. The genes are TRBV20-1 and TRBJ2-7, with 10 positions matching TRBD1. V trimming: 0 bases; J trimming: 2 bases; junction bases outside the gene matches: 4. The CDR3 extends over 15 amino acids. Germline loops: CDR1 DFQATT, CDR2 SNEGSKA (reference sequence). In nucleotides, the CDR3 is TGCAGTGCTAGAGATAGGGGACAGGGGCCCTACGAGCAGTACTTC. Its translation is CSARDRGQGPYEQYF.

The chain couples TRBV27 to TRBJ2-7, with TRBD2 matching 9 bases. Per germline, CDR1 MNHEY and CDR2 SMNVEV (reference sequence). CDR3 size: 15 residues. J was trimmed by 0 bases and V by 4 bases; bases with no gene match: 4. Here the CDR3 reads CASSSRTSVSYEQYF. Here the CDR3 DNA reads TGTGCCAGCAGTTCTCGGACTAGCGTCTCCTACGAGCAGTACTTC.

V usage is TRBV14 and J usage is TRBJ1-6, with D uncertain. Germline values: CDR1 SGHDN, CDR2 FVKESK. The V end was cut by 6 bases, the J end by 4 bases, with 7 bases between. The CDR3 totals 13 residues. The CDR3 nucleotides are TGTGCCAGCAGTCGACTGTATAATTCACCCCTCCACTTT. This sequence encodes CASSRLYNSPLHF.

In this sample, this clonotype turned up many times. This sequence joins TRBV20-1 and TRBJ2-5; TRBD1 agrees at 7 bases. Per germline, CDR1 DFQATT and CDR2 SNEGSKA (reference sequence). Trimming removed 5 bases from V and 5 bases from J; junction bases left unmatched: 5. The CDR3 runs to 12 residues. The CDR3 coding sequence is TGCAGTGCTTCAGACAGGGTGGAGACCCAGTACTTC. Its protein product is CSASDRVETQYF.

This clonotype has at least ten counts. The chain carries TRBV6-2 or TRBV6-3 and TRBJ2-3; D unclear. CDR1 and CDR2 from the germline V gene are MNHEY and SVGEGT. The V and J ends lost 4 bases and 0 bases respectively, with 14 bases between them. The CDR3 is 16 amino acids. The CDR3 protein is CASSLLWHSSTDTQYF. In nucleotides, the CDR3 is TGTGCCAGCAGTTTGCTATGGCATAGTAGCACAGATACGCAGTATTTT.

This chain connects TRBV4-1 to TRBJ2-3, with a tentative D call TRBD1 (5 bases). The V gene lost 5 bases and the J gene lost 1 base, with 10 bases spanning the gap. The CDR3 runs to 14 residues. The germline gives CDR1 MGHRA, CDR2 YSYEKL. The CDR3 loop reads CASSFQGGTDTQYF. The CDR3 DNA sequence: TGCGCCAGCAGCTTCCAAGGGGGCACAGATACGCAGTATTTT.

This clonotype was picked up many times. This chain uses TRBV29-1 with TRBJ1-3; maybe TRBD1 (6 bases). The CDR3 spans 13 residues. Germline V gene lookup returns CDR1 SQVTM and CDR2 ANQGSEA. V shed 6 bases and J shed 3 bases, with 12 bases lying between them. For the CDR3, the DNA is TGCAGCGTAGCTGACAGGAATGGAAACACCATATATTTT. Protein sequence: CSVADRNGNTIYF.

This chain connects TRBV20-1 to TRBJ1-2, with 7 bases matching TRBD1. The CDR3 covers 13 residues. The J segment lost 7 bases and the V segment lost 5 bases, leaving 10 bases of the junction unmatched. Germline values: CDR1 DFQATT, CDR2 SNEGSKA (reference sequence). The CDR3 loop reads CSAPDRWGLGYTF. The DNA of the CDR3 is TGCAGTGCTCCGGACAGGTGGGGACTTGGCTACACCTTC.

The chain is built from TRBV6-5 and TRBJ2-3; D is perhaps TRBD2 (6 bases). CDR3 length: 14 residues. Germline V gives CDR1 MNHEY, CDR2 SVGAGI. Trimming took off 7 bases at V and 2 bases at J, with 13 bases between the two ends. The CDR3 DNA sequence: TGTGCCAGCACCCAGAGGAGGGTCACAGATACGCAGTATTTT. Protein sequence: CASTQRRVTDTQYF.

This clonotype was seen repeatedly, ten times or more. The chain combines TRBV7-6 with TRBJ2-7; TRBD2 aligns across 8 bases. Per the germline V gene, CDR1 is SGHVS and CDR2 is FNYEAQ. V lost 5 bases to trimming and J lost 4 bases; unmatched junction nucleotides: 4. This CDR3 comprises 13 residues. DNA of the CDR3: TGTGCCAGCAGCCCGGGGGGGCTTTACGAGCAGTACTTC. As protein: CASSPGGLYEQYF.

This clonotype is judged medium-sized. The V gene is TRBV27, the J gene TRBJ2-1; 9 bases line up with TRBD2. V dropped 0 bases and J dropped 1; count of bases not matched to a gene: 7. This CDR3 contains 18 residues. From germline, CDR1 is MNHEY and CDR2 SMNVEV (reference sequence). CDR3 in amino acids: CASSLSPAAGGSYNEQFF. DNA for the CDR3: TGTGCCAGCAGTTTATCCCCAGCGGCGGGGGGGTCCTACAATGAGCAGTTCTTC.

By sample share, this clonotype is medium-sized. This chain joins TRBV27 and TRBJ1-5; D not certain. The CDR3 totals 14 residues. V was cut by 4 bases and J by 4 bases, with 11 bases left in between. CDR1 MNHEY and CDR2 SMNVEV come from the germline V gene (reference sequence). The CDR3 sequence: CASSSRRENQPQHF. CDR3 nucleotides: TGTGCCAGCAGTTCTAGACGGGAGAATCAGCCCCAGCATTTT.

This clonotype has a count of ten or more. The CDR3 region is CSVAEETQYF. The DNA of the CDR3 is TGCAGCGTTGCGGAGGAGACCCAGTACTTC. The V and J genes are TRBV29-1 and TRBJ2-5; D is unclear. Germline lookup yields CDR1 SQVTM and CDR2 ANQGSEA. The CDR3 has 10 amino acids. The V and J ends lost 4 bases and 5 bases respectively, with 5 bases between them.

This clonotype was recorded many times. The chain uses TRBV6-2 or TRBV6-3 and TRBJ1-2; 8 nucleotides match TRBD1. The CDR3 is 13 amino acids. Looked up from germline, CDR1 is MNHEY and CDR2 is SVGEGT. V shed 6 bases, J shed 8 bases, and the junction held 8 bases outside the gene matches. The CDR3 coding sequence is TGTGCCAGCAGAAGGACAGGGAGTGACGGCTACACCTTC. As protein: CASRRTGSDGYTF.